This T cell receptor beta chain came from a study of T cell repertoires in cytomegalovirus infection. Study-wide context: Public signatures in TCR beta pointed to CMV infection and matching HLA type.

Study results and caveats: HLA-C-restricted CMV-specific TCR beta clonotypes prevailed in the ex vivo response.

The germline V gene encodes CDR1 DFQATT and CDR2 SNEGSKA (reference sequence). J lost 2 bases, V lost 5 bases, and 7 bases had no gene match. This CDR3 is 14 amino acids long. In regard to this clonotype: Antigen: not known.

TCRdb itself ran the reads through MiXCR, one entry per CDR3 protein. The sample lists a few hundred thousand distinct CDR3 sequences; about 15% were seen once. The V call is TRBV20-1, the J call TRBJ2-7; 9 bases align to TRBD1. Source material: CD8+ T cells from PBMCs. This sequence was found in a human donor in good health (CMV status not recorded). Some clones in this sample may be carry-over from other donors' samples. CDR3 DNA sequence: TGCAGTGCTGCTCCGGGACAGGGACCCTACGAGCAGTACTTC. It yields the protein CSAAPGQGPYEQYF.